This TCR beta chain stems from a study of blood T cell repertoires in COVID-19. Trimming left V 3 bases short and J 7 bases short, with 6 bases between. The CDR3 extends over 11 amino acids. Looked up from germline, CDR1 is SQVTM and CDR2 is ANQGSEA. TCRdb's table, derived via immunoSEQ multiplex PCR, lists solely in-frame clones and lacks some. The sample has fewer than 110,000 clones, roughly 87% seen once. J is TRBJ1-4 and V is TRBV29-1; no clear D gene. The receptor's source is a human donor in a cohort sampled during active COVID-19. Sequenced input: peripheral blood. CDR3 nucleotide sequence: TGCAGCGTTGAGAGGAGTGAAAAACTGTTTTTT. This codes for CSVERSEKLFF.